This TCR beta chain was identified in a study of cytomegalovirus exposure and HLA in healthy donors. About the research overall: Across some 400 genotyped donors, about 80% landed in the Caucasian-associated ancestry cluster.

Regarding this clone: Its antigen is as yet unknown.

Study observations and caveats: V- and J-gene trimming in TCR beta was tied to a missense DCLRE1C variant by an analysis performed later. Later, an analysis found that common viral pathogens appeared to be linked with several of the most significant clusters.

It was with 60 Vbeta and 13 Jbeta primers that the PCR ran. Profiled with immunoSEQ multiplex PCR; TCRdb holds only in-frame clones, not every one. The repertoire has approximately 160,000 clones, roughly three quarters of them found once; the top ten carry 2.5% to 4%. Trimming took 2 bases from V and 4 from J; bases not matched to a gene: 10. Germline V gene sequence: CDR1 SGHAT, CDR2 FQNNGV. CDR3 length equals 18 residues. The TCR was taken from a woman in her forties or fifties in good health and CMV-seropositive. The chain uses TRBV11-2 and TRBJ2-3; 12 bases agree with TRBD2. Source material: PBMCs. The CDR3, as DNA: TGTGCCAGCAGCTTAAAGTGGGCTAGCGGGGGGGCCCCAGATACGCAGTATTTT. Translated: CASSLKWASGGAPDTQYF.